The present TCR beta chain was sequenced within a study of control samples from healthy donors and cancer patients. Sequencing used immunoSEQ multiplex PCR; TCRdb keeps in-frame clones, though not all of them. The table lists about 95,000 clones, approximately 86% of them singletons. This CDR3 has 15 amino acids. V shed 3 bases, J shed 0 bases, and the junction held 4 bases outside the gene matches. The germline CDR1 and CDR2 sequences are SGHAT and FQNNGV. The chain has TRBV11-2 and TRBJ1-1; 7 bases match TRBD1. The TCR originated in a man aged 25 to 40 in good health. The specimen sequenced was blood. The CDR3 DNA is TGTGCCAGCAGCTTGACAGGGCCTTTGAACACTGAAGCTTTCTTT. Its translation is CASSLTGPLNTEAFF.